This T cell receptor beta chain was captured by sequencing in a study of cytomegalovirus exposure and HLA in healthy donors (dated by TCRdb to about 2017). Context from the whole study: The 666 repertoires of the first cohort and the 120 or so validation repertoires were produced on the same platform, according to a later analysis. The study aimed to test whether cataloging public T cell receptors could reveal signatures of past pathogen exposure. Along with the approximately 700-subject first cohort, a separate validation cohort of over a hundred different subjects was used. To predict cytomegalovirus infection status, the study combined high-throughput TCR immunosequencing, statistical association of individual TCRs with disease status, and machine learning.

Library preparation employed the immunoSEQ multiplex PCR assay. Under the source paper's analysis protocol: A statistical classification framework was developed to diagnose cytomegalovirus status using the catalog of TCR beta chain sequences. The table comes from immuneACCESS by way of TCRdb, which keeps in-frame sequences with V and J called. Part of the clones is missing from these tables; in studies checked, under half for an unresolved V gene and the rest for unknown reasons. V and J calls and clone size follow that table, whereas D and trimming were derived from the DNA. The table for this sample lists over 80,000 clones; 75% to 90% of them were counted only once. The ten top clones hold approximately 20% of the sample. From the cysteine up to the phenylalanine, the CDR3 has a length of 11 residues. The sequence is cut down to CDR3 DNA, 33 bases in frame from base 1. CDR1 and CDR2, per the germline V gene (reference sequence), are DFQATT and SNEGSKA.

What the work shows at the level of the full study, not this receptor alone: In a later analysis, TCRs clustered in the first cohort were found to also tend to co-occur in the roughly 120 validation repertoires, with roughly 93% of cluster scores above 0. All 120 or so repertoires were used to score co-occurrence in the validation cohort in a later analysis, because that analysis had no HLA typing for the cohort. According to the authors, the approach could potentially be generalized to other disease states and immunological phenotypes. The classifier was reported to diagnose cytomegalovirus status with high specificity and sensitivity in both the original cohort and the validation cohort. A total of 150 to 200 TCR beta chains were listed by the study as associated with cytomegalovirus. Across donors, most TCR sequences were observed very rarely, whereas some public TCRs were present in many individuals. Three of the identified cytomegalovirus-associated TCR beta chains were confirmed in vitro to be specific for cytomegalovirus antigens.

Donors formed part of the validation cohort, which comprised fewer than 150 subjects and was distinct from the first cohort of 670 or so subjects. About this clone: What this receptor recognizes is not known. At one end the junction does not follow the germline gene, possibly because of a read error.

The receptor comes from a man younger than 35 in good health and CMV-seropositive. The material sequenced was PBMCs. The chain was built from TRBV20-1 and TRBJ2-1; TRBD2 is possibly the D segment (6 matching bases). The DNA sequence is TGCAGTGCCAGAGGGAGGAATGAGCAGTTCTTC. Its product reads: CSARGRNEQFF.